This T cell receptor (beta chain) comes out of a study of blood T cell repertoires in COVID-19. At the level of the study: The study drew acute and convalescent COVID-19 samples from the United States, Italy and Spain. PBMCs, B-cell-depleted T cells, or T cells provided the cDNA or gDNA that made up the material.

Per the original data handling: Reference gene primer amplification gave estimated nucleated cell counts. Clones were read by immunoSEQ multiplex PCR, and TCRdb kept only the in-frame ones, dropping some. D and trimming were read from the DNA, whereas the V and J calls and clone size are those reported in that table. This table holds under 350,000 clones, 75% to 85% found once. Sequencing was carried out using peripheral blood. This TCR was recovered from a human donor in a cohort sampled during active COVID-19.

CDR3 in DNA: TGTGCCAGCAGCCAAGGATGGGCGGGGAACACTGAAGCTTTCTTT. It is translated as CASSQGWAGNTEAFF. The rearrangement links TRBV4-2 to TRBJ1-1; D not resolved. The CDR3 runs to 15 residues. Trimming removed 1 base from V and 1 base from J, with 10 bases in between. Looked up from germline, CDR1 is LGHNA and CDR2 is YNFKEQ.